The 26 T cell receptor beta chains presented below share a single source sample, sequenced in a study of blood T cell repertoires in COVID-19. Sequencing was performed with immunoSEQ multiplex PCR; in TCRdb, only in-frame clones are kept and a portion is missing. The sample lists some 220,000 clones; roughly 86% were seen once. Source material: peripheral blood. These TCRs come from a man aged 45-65 years with acute or convalescent COVID-19.

This clone qualifies as medium-sized. This chain connects TRBV5-1 to TRBJ1-4, with 9 bases fitting TRBD1. V trimming: 4 bases; J trimming: 7 bases; junction bases outside the gene matches: 11. CDR1 is SGHRS, CDR2 YFSETQ, per germline. The CDR3 sequence is 16 residues long. In DNA, the CDR3 is TGCGCCAGCAGCGGGCCCCGGACAGGGGAGGGTGAAAAACTGTTTTTT. This gives the protein CASSGPRTGEGEKLFF.

The rearrangement links TRBV24-1 to TRBJ2-4; tentatively, D is TRBD1 (6 bases). Trimming left V 3 bases short and J 0 bases short, with 26 bases between. The CDR3 is made up of 21 amino acids. Germline CDR1 reads KGHDR; CDR2 reads SFDVKD. CDR3 loop: CATSDQTPDRHNLLAKNIQYF. CDR3 in DNA: TGTGCCACCAGTGATCAGACCCCGGACAGACACAACTTATTAGCCAAAAACATTCAGTACTTC.

This chain connects TRBV13 to TRBJ1-2; 7 nucleotides agree with TRBD1. After removal of 2 bases from V and 5 bases from J, the junction contained 14 bases not matched to a gene. The germline V gene has CDR1 PRHDT and CDR2 FYEKMQ (reference sequence). This CDR3 spans 17 amino acids. The CDR3 is CASSLQGGRGSRYGYTF. The CDR3 coding sequence is TGTGCCAGCAGCTTACAGGGGGGACGAGGTTCGAGGTATGGCTACACCTTC.

The rearrangement uses TRBV9 and TRBJ2-5, with D possibly matching TRBD2 (6 bases). CDR3 length: 18 residues. Germline V gene data show CDR1 as SGDLS and CDR2 as YYNGEE. Between the trimmed V and J ends, which lost 0 bases and 2 bases, there was a span of 20 bases. CDR3 in amino acids: CASSVGRGVRGRQETQYF. The CDR3 bases are TGTGCCAGCAGCGTAGGGAGGGGAGTAAGGGGCCGGCAAGAGACCCAGTACTTC.

The CDR3 loop is CSVDGEQWNEQYF. As DNA, the CDR3 is TGCAGCGTTGATGGGGAGCAATGGAACGAGCAGTACTTC. J is TRBJ2-7 and V is TRBV29-1; tentative D call: TRBD2 (5 bases). Trimming removed 3 bases at V and 5 bases at J, with 14 bases between. The CDR3 extends over 13 amino acids. Germline V gene lookup returns CDR1 SQVTM and CDR2 ANQGSEA.

The V call is TRBV11-2, the J call TRBJ2-7; possibly TRBD1 for D (6 bases). Trimming removed 4 bases at V and 0 bases at J, with 19 bases between. Germline values: CDR1 SGHAT, CDR2 FQNNGV. This CDR3 is 17 amino acids long. CDR3 in amino acids: CASSSSSLARGSYEQYF. The DNA for the CDR3 is TGTGCCAGCAGCTCCTCCTCGCTAGCCAGGGGCTCCTACGAGCAGTACTTC.

The rearrangement links TRBV29-1 to TRBJ2-3; possibly TRBD1 for D (7 bases). Germline assignment: CDR1 SQVTM and CDR2 ANQGSEA. The CDR3 consists of 13 residues. Trimming shortened V by 7 bases and J by 1 base, and 12 bases separated the two germline ends. The CDR3 DNA follows: TGCAGCGCCCGCAGGGGGGGCACAGATACGCAGTATTTT. Amino acid sequence: CSARRGGTDTQYF.

The V call is TRBV21-1, the J call TRBJ2-3; TRBD2 was called by the table and not checked on the DNA. TRBV21-1 is an annotated pseudogene. CDR3 length: 15 residues. The CDR3 sequence is CASSGGGPDQDTQYF. CDR3 coding DNA: TGTGCCAGCAGCGGGGGGGGACCCGATCAGGATACGCAGTATTTT.

The rearrangement links TRBV6-5 to TRBJ1-2, with 8 bases lining up with TRBD1. Germline V gene data show CDR1 as MNHEY and CDR2 as SVGAGI. This CDR3 spans 13 amino acids. Losses at the gene ends were 7 bases for V and 13 bases for J; bases not matched to a gene: 14. CDR3 coding DNA: TGTGCCAGCAACGAGCCGGGACAGGTCTATGCCACCTTC. This sequence encodes CASNEPGQVYATF.

The chain couples TRBV11-3 to TRBJ2-1; the D gene is possibly TRBD2 (5 bases). V dropped 0 bases and J dropped 6 bases, with 9 bases sitting between them. Germline loops: CDR1 SGHNT, CDR2 YENEEA. The CDR3 consists of 14 residues. CDR3 sequence (DNA): TGTGCCAGCAGCTTAGATCAGAGGGTCAATGAGCAGTTCTTC. This translates into CASSLDQRVNEQFF. The full variable domain, with the rest looked up from reference TRBV11-3 and TRBJ2-1, is EAGVVQSPRYKIIEKKQPVAFWCNPISGHNTLYWYLQNLGQGPELLIRYENEEAVDDSQLPKDRFSAERLKGVDSTLKIQPAELGDSAVYLCASSLDQRVNEQFFGPGTRLTVL.

This clone was seen only a few times. Other DNA sequences within the sample encode an identical CDR3. This chain links TRBV6-2 or TRBV6-3 with TRBJ1-1; a weak D match, TRBD1 (6 bases). The germline CDR1 and CDR2 sequences are MNHEY and SVGEGT. The CDR3 length is 14 residues. Trimming shortened V by 2 bases and J by 1 base, and 8 bases separated the two germline ends. CDR3 residues: CASSYRGKNTEAFF. The CDR3 coding sequence is TGTGCCAGCAGTTACAGGGGGAAGAACACTGAAGCTTTCTTT.

The CDR3 DNA follows: TGCGCCAGCAGCTTTCAGGGAAGCTCCTATAATTCACCCCTCCACTTT. This encodes CASSFQGSSYNSPLHF. The chain recombines TRBV5-1 with TRBJ1-6, with D maybe TRBD1 (5 bases). The CDR3 runs 16 residues. The ends were cut back, 2 bases at V and 0 bases at J, with 9 bases in the middle. Germline-derived CDR1 and CDR2 are SGHRS and YFSETQ.

This chain uses TRBV10-3 with TRBJ2-2; perhaps TRBD1 as D (7 bases). The CDR3 spans 14 residues. Germline V gene lookup returns CDR1 ENHRY and CDR2 SYGVKD. V lost 6 bases to trimming and J lost 6 bases, with 14 bases between them. CDR3 sequence: CAIRDRRESGELFF. In nucleotides, the CDR3 is TGTGCCATCAGGGACAGGAGGGAGTCCGGGGAGCTGTTTTTT.

The rearrangement links TRBV12-5 to TRBJ2-7; the match to TRBD1 covers 7 bases. The CDR3 totals 15 residues. CDR1 LGHNT and CDR2 FRNRAP come from the germline V gene. The ends lost 4 bases at V and 5 bases at J; junction bases unmatched: 11. The chain's CDR3 is CASGYPDTGVHEQYF. The DNA for the CDR3 is TGTGCTAGTGGTTACCCAGATACAGGGGTCCACGAGCAGTACTTC.

This clone was seen a single time. This chain connects TRBV18 to TRBJ1-1; D remains unclear. Germline CDR1 and CDR2: KGHSH and LQKENI. The V gene lost 3 bases and the J gene lost 7 bases, with 6 bases spanning the gap. The CDR3 covers 11 residues. In DNA, the CDR3 is TGTGCCAGCTCACCTGACAATGAAGCTTTCTTT. It translates to CASSPDNEAFF.

As DNA, the CDR3 is TGTGCCACCAGTGACTCCCCAGGTATTCGGGCTTTCTTT. Its translation: CATSDSPGIRAFF. The chain uses TRBV24-1 and TRBJ1-1; D uncertain. This CDR3 comprises 13 residues. Germline CDR1 and CDR2: KGHDR and SFDVKD. The V end was cut by 4 bases, the J end by 11 bases, with 16 bases between.

V and J are TRBV11-2 and TRBJ1-1, with 8 bases matching TRBD1. Germline-derived CDR1 and CDR2 are SGHAT and FQNNGV. Trimming at V came to 3 bases and at J to 1 base, leaving 4 bases not matched to a gene. The CDR3 length is 15 residues. The CDR3 loop reads CASSFRTGQNTEAFF. CDR3 nucleotides: TGTGCCAGCAGCTTCCGGACAGGGCAGAACACTGAAGCTTTCTTT.

The gene calls are TRBV19 and TRBJ2-5; 10 bases map to TRBD2. This CDR3 comprises 14 residues. The germline gives CDR1 LNHDA, CDR2 SQIVND (reference sequence). V lost 8 bases, J lost 4 bases, and 7 bases stayed unmatched. CDR3 region: CASASGGRGETQYF. The CDR3, as DNA: TGTGCCAGTGCTAGCGGGGGCAGGGGAGAGACCCAGTACTTC.

The chain joins TRBV9 to TRBJ2-7, with 7 positions matching TRBD1. J was trimmed by 0 bases and V by 0 bases; bases with no gene match: 3. Germline V CDR1 and CDR2: SGDLS, YYNGEE. The CDR3 is 15 amino acids. This chain's CDR3 is CASSVGQGISYEQYF. Here the CDR3 DNA reads TGTGCCAGCAGCGTAGGACAGGGAATCTCCTACGAGCAGTACTTC.

J is TRBJ2-1 and V is TRBV7-9; TRBD2 might be the D (6 bases). Germline V CDR1 and CDR2: SEHNR, FQNEAQ (reference sequence). The CDR3 totals 16 residues. Trimming shortened V by 5 bases and J by 8 bases, and 22 bases separated the two germline ends. The CDR3 loop is CASSQRRTTNGDEQFF. For the CDR3, the DNA is TGTGCCAGCAGCCAACGGCGGACTACTAATGGGGATGAGCAGTTCTTC.

The chain combines TRBV6-6 with TRBJ1-5, with D possibly matching TRBD1 (5 bases). Germline V gene data show CDR1 as MNHNY and CDR2 as SVGAGI (reference sequence). Trimming took off 4 bases at V and 5 bases at J, with 12 bases between the two ends. The CDR3 length is 14 residues. CDR3 residues: CASSWARDDQPQHF. Here the CDR3 DNA reads TGTGCCAGCAGTTGGGCCAGGGATGATCAGCCCCAGCATTTT.

This sequence joins TRBV12-3 or TRBV12-4 and TRBJ2-7; TRBD2 matches at 9 bases. V lost 11 bases, J lost 4 bases, and 3 bases stayed unmatched. This CDR3 spans 11 amino acids. The CDR3 DNA follows: TGTGCCCGCGGGGGGGGGTACGAGCAGTACTTC. Translation: CARGGGYEQYF.

The chain uses TRBV2 and TRBJ1-1, with no clear D. CDR1 and CDR2 (germline): SNHLY, FYNNEI. This CDR3 has 14 residues. V dropped 1 base and J dropped 6 bases, with 12 bases sitting between them. This CDR3 is CASSEVFEGAEAFF. In nucleotides, the CDR3 is TGTGCCAGCAGTGAAGTGTTCGAGGGCGCTGAAGCTTTCTTT.

In nucleotides, the CDR3 is TGTGCCAGCAGTTTCCCTAGCGGGAGCTCCTACGAGCAGTACTTC. Protein: CASSFPSGSSYEQYF. The rearrangement uses TRBV28 and TRBJ2-7; 10 nucleotides agree with TRBD2. This CDR3 is built from 15 residues. CDR1 and CDR2 (germline): MDHEN, SYDVKM. Trimming cost V 3 bases and J 0 bases; bases outside gene matches: 2.

This chain connects TRBV2 to TRBJ1-2, with 7 bases that match TRBD1. Germline V gene sequence: CDR1 SNHLY, CDR2 FYNNEI. V gave up 7 bases and J gave up 6 bases; unmatched junction bases: 11. The CDR3 is 14 amino acids. CDR3 region: CASTSLTGQHGYTF. CDR3 DNA sequence: TGTGCCAGCACTAGCTTGACAGGGCAGCATGGCTACACCTTC.

V usage is TRBV2 and J usage is TRBJ1-1; tentative D call: TRBD1 (6 bases). The CDR3 has 14 amino acids. V was clipped by 3 bases and J by 7 bases, with 15 bases between them. Looked up from germline, CDR1 is SNHLY and CDR2 is FYNNEI. CDR3 region: CASSDGQGPNEAFF. CDR3 sequence (DNA): TGTGCCAGCAGTGACGGTCAGGGGCCGAATGAAGCTTTCTTT.